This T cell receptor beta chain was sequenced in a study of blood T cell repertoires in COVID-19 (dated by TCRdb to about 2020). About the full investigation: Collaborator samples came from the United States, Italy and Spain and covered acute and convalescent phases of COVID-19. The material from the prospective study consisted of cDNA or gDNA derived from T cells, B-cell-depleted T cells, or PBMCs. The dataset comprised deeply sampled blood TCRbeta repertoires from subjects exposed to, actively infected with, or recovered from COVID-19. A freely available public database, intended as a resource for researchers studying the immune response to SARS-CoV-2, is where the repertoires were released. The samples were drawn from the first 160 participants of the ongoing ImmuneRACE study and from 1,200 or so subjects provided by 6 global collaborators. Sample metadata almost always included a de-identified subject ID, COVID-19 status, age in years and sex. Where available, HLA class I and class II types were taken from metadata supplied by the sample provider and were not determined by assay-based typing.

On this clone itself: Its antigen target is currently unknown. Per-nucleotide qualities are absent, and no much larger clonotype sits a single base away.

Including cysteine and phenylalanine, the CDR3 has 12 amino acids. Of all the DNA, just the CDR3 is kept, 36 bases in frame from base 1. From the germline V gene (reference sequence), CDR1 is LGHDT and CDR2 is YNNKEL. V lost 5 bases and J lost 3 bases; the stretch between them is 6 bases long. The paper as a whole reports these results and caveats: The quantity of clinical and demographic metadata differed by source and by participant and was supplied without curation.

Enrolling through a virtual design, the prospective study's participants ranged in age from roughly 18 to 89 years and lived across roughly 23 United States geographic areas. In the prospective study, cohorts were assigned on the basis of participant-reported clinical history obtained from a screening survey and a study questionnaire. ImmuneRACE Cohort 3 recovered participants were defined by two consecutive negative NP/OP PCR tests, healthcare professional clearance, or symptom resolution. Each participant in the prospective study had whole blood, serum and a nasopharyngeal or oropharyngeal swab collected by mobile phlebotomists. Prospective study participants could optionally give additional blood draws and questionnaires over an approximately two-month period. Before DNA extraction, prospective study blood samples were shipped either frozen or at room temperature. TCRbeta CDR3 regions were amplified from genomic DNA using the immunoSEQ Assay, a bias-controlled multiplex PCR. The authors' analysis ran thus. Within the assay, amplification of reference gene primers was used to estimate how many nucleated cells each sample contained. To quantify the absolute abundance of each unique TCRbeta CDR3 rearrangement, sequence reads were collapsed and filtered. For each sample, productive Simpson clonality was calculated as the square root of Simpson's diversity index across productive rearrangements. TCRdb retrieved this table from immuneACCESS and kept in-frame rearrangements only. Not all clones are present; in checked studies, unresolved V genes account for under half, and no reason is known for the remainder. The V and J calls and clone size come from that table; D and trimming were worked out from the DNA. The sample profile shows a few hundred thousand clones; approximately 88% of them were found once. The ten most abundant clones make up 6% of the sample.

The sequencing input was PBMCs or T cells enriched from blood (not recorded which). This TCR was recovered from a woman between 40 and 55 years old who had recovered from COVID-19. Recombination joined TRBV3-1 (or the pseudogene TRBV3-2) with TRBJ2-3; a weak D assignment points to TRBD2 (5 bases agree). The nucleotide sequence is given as TGTGCCAGCAGCGGGGAGACAGATACGCAGTATTTT. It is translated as CASSGETDTQYF.